These 7 T cell receptor beta chains originate from one sample sequenced in a study of CD8 T cells in ankylosing spondylitis. Each CDR3 protein is one row after TCRdb ran MiXCR on the 5' RACE reads. In the table there are over 400,000 distinct CDR3 sequences, 25% to 30% of which are singletons. Findings of the study overall: About 8 highly homologous variants made up a TCR beta motif, and this motif appeared characteristic of ankylosing spondylitis blood.

Antigen specificity for these receptors is unknown. Sequenced: blood, either unsorted or a sorted T cell fraction (not recorded which). These TCRs come from a male donor with ankylosing spondylitis.

This rearrangement joins TRBV2 to TRBJ1-5, with 8 bases aligning to TRBD1. The CDR3 runs 13 residues. Germline CDR1 is SNHLY and CDR2 is FYNNEI. V was pared by 7 bases and J by 9 bases, with 8 bases of the junction left unmatched. Written as DNA, the CDR3 is TGTGCCAGCACGGGACAGGAACGGGGGCCCCAGCATTTT. Translating it yields CASTGQERGPQHF.

This clonotype was counted between two and nine times. The CDR3 region is CASKSRGGSDEQFF. The CDR3 DNA sequence: TGTGCCAGTAAATCCAGAGGCGGGAGCGATGAGCAGTTCTTC. The gene calls are TRBV19 and TRBJ2-1, with 7 bases matching TRBD2. Trimming cost V 7 bases and J 8 bases; bases outside gene matches: 11. There are 14 residues in the CDR3. Germline CDR1 reads LNHDA; CDR2 reads SQIVND (reference sequence).

This chain joins TRBV24-1 and TRBJ2-7; D may be TRBD2 (5 bases). The CDR3 covers 16 residues. Germline lookup yields CDR1 KGHDR and CDR2 SFDVKD. Trimming left V 4 bases short and J 2 bases short, with 17 bases between. In nucleotides, the CDR3 is TGTGCCACCAGTGACGTAAGCTCAGGAGGCGCCTACGAGCAGTACTTC. Its protein product is CATSDVSSGGAYEQYF.

The rearrangement uses TRBV15 and TRBJ1-1; D ambiguous. The CDR3 consists of 12 residues. The germline V and J ends were trimmed by 0 bases and 6 bases, with 5 bases remaining between them. CDR1 is LNHNV, CDR2 YYDKDF, per germline (reference sequence). CDR3 in amino acids: CATSRDLSEAFF. As DNA, the CDR3 is TGTGCCACCAGCAGAGATCTCTCTGAAGCTTTCTTT.

The chain recombines TRBV5-1 with TRBJ2-2; 11 bases match TRBD2. The V gene end was trimmed by 4 bases and the J gene end by 3 bases; junction bases not matched to a gene: 2. This CDR3 contains 15 residues. CDR1 is SGHRS and CDR2 is YFSETQ in the germline V gene. CDR3 sequence: CASSLLAGDTGELFF. The CDR3, as DNA: TGCGCCAGCAGCCTACTAGCGGGAGACACCGGGGAGCTGTTTTTT.

Comment on this clonotype: One junction end does not reproduce the germline sequence, and a read error may be involved. The chain couples TRBV20-1 to TRBJ2-3; TRBD1 might be the D (5 bases). This CDR3 region has 13 residues. The germline gives CDR1 DFQATT, CDR2 SNEGSKA (reference sequence). CDR3 in amino acids: CSAKAESTGTQYF. DNA for the CDR3: TGCAGTGCCAAGGCAGAGAGCACAGGTACGCAGTATTTT.

This clonotype was picked up a small number of times. The V gene is TRBV7-9, the J gene TRBJ1-1; no definite D call. The CDR3 consists of 15 residues. Germline V gene data show CDR1 as SEHNR and CDR2 as FQNEAQ (reference sequence). Trimming pared 3 bases from V and 1 base from J, leaving 12 bases between. The CDR3 bases are TGTGCCAGCAGCTTTGCGGGGATTCAGAACACTGAAGCTTTCTTT. This sequence encodes CASSFAGIQNTEAFF.